This TCR beta chain was profiled in a study of blood T cells in healthy people across ages. Study-wide points: A greater number of naive CD4+ cells and higher diversity distinguished long-lived donors from aged donors.

Notes on this clonotype: Its antigen remains unidentified.

The length of the CDR3 is 15 residues. CDR1 and CDR2 from the germline V gene are MNHNY and SVGAGI (reference sequence). With 5 bases removed from V and 3 bases from J, the gap between germline ends came to 17 bases. For the second PCR, which ran for about 7 to 11 cycles, a sample-barcoded 5' primer and a J-beta primer mix were used. Each of the cDNA molecules was tagged by a template-switch adaptor with 12 random nucleotides. CDR3-containing paired-end reads numbered at least 2.5 million in each sample. A single record per CDR3 protein comes from TCRdb applying MiXCR to the 5' RACE reads. In the table there are over a million distinct CDR3 sequences, 45% to 70% of which are singletons.

The sample consisted of blood. The TCR sequence derives from a man aged 18 to 30 in good health. The rearrangement links TRBV6-6 to TRBJ2-7; possible D gene TRBD2, 6 bases. The CDR3 protein is CASSPGGEGSYEQYF. The DNA of the CDR3 is TGTGCCAGCAGTCCCGGCGGGGAAGGGAGCTACGAGCAGTACTTC.